One sample yielded the 25 T cell receptor beta chains listed below, sequenced in a study of OX40 agonist ivuxolimab in advanced cancers. Receptor amplification or capture employed the immunoSEQ multiplex PCR assay. TCRdb's version of the immuneACCESS table is confined to in-frame rearrangements and falls short of the full clone set. An unresolved V gene accounts for under half of the shortfall where checked; the remainder is of unknown origin. Here the sample has 70,000 to 80,000 clones; roughly 84% occur a single time. The ten largest account for roughly a sixth of the sample. Source: CD4+ or CD8+ T cells sorted from blood, taken in a trial of the OX40 agonist ivuxolimab. Source of these receptors: an adult with an advanced solid tumor such as melanoma, head and neck, liver or kidney cancer.

The gene calls are TRBV18 and TRBJ2-2; D may be TRBD1 (5 bases). The germline V and J ends were trimmed by 6 bases and 4 bases, with 12 bases remaining between them. The CDR3 runs to 14 residues. From germline, CDR1 is KGHSH and CDR2 LQKENI. This CDR3 reads CASSPDTPTGELFF. The CDR3 nucleotides read TGTGCCAGCTCCCCGGACACCCCCACCGGGGAGCTGTTTTTT.

CDR3 loop: CASSQGRSSNQPQHF. The CDR3 bases are TGTGCCAGCAGCCAAGGAAGGAGTAGCAATCAGCCCCAGCATTTT. The genes are TRBV5-4 and TRBJ1-5; no definite D call. CDR3 length equals 15 residues. V was pared by 4 bases and J by 0 bases, with 11 bases between. Germline V gene sequence: CDR1 SGHNT, CDR2 YYREEE (reference sequence).

The CDR3 protein is CASSGQGYEKLFF. CDR3 nucleotide sequence: TGTGCCAGTAGCGGACAGGGGTATGAAAAACTGTTTTTT. This chain uses TRBV19 with TRBJ1-4; 9 positions match TRBD1. Trimming took 6 bases from V and 6 from J; bases not matched to a gene: 2. CDR3 length: 13 amino acids. Germline V CDR1 and CDR2: LNHDA, SQIVND (reference sequence).

The chain joins TRBV5-5 to TRBJ1-5, with D perhaps TRBD1 (6 bases). The length of the CDR3 is 15 residues. Looked up from germline, CDR1 is SGHKS and CDR2 is YYEKEE (reference sequence). V was shortened by 0 bases and J by 7 bases, with 14 bases between the two germline ends. The CDR3 region has the DNA TGTGCCAGCAGCTTGGCCAACAGGGTGGGGCAGCCCCAGCATTTT. Translated, it gives CASSLANRVGQPQHF.

The chain has TRBV7-6 and TRBJ1-3; D remains ambiguous. The CDR3 has 13 residues. V lost 6 bases and J lost 0, with 6 bases in between. The germline V gene encodes CDR1 SGHVS and CDR2 FNYEAQ. The CDR3: CASSYSSGNTIYF. The CDR3 DNA reads as TGTGCCAGCAGTTACAGCTCTGGAAACACCATATATTTT.

This clone was seen only once. J is TRBJ1-1 and V is TRBV19; no clear D. Trimming stripped 4 bases from V and 5 bases from J, with 14 bases between. CDR1 is LNHDA and CDR2 is SQIVND in the germline V gene (reference sequence). This CDR3 comprises 14 residues. The CDR3 sequence: CASSTAVAATEAFF. The CDR3 DNA is TGTGCCAGTAGTACCGCCGTCGCGGCTACTGAAGCTTTCTTT. The full variable domain, completed using reference TRBV19 and TRBJ1-1, is DGGITQSPKYLFRKEGQNVTLSCEQNLNHDAMYWYRQDPGQGLRLIYYSQIVNDFQKGDIAEGYSVSREKKESFPLTVTSAQKNPTAFYLCASSTAVAATEAFFGQGTRLTVV.

The gene calls are TRBV28 and TRBJ2-3; possibly TRBD1 or TRBD2 for D (5 bases each). The germline V gene encodes CDR1 MDHEN and CDR2 SYDVKM. Trimming took 6 bases from V and 1 from J, leaving 11 bases between them. The CDR3 has 14 residues. CDR3: CASRRGGGTDTQYF. Here the CDR3 DNA reads TGTGCCAGCAGACGGGGCGGCGGCACAGATACGCAGTATTTT.

V usage is TRBV15 and J usage is TRBJ2-2; D not resolved. Germline V gene data show CDR1 as LNHNV and CDR2 as YYDKDF (reference sequence). The CDR3 runs 14 residues. V was pared by 3 bases and J by 4 bases, with 9 bases between. The CDR3, as DNA: TGTGCCACCAGCAGGGACGGAACCACCGGGGAGCTGTTTTTT. Its translation: CATSRDGTTGELFF. Full variable domain (missing parts from reference TRBV15 and TRBJ2-2): DAMVIQNPRYQVTQFGKPVTLSCSQTLNHNVMYWYQQKSSQAPKLLFHYYDKDFNNEADTPDNFQSRRPNTSFCFLDIRSPGLGDTAMYLCATSRDGTTGELFFGEGSRLTVL.

The rearrangement links TRBV11-2 to TRBJ2-1, with no clear D. The ends were cut back, 2 bases at V and 8 bases at J, with 19 bases in the middle. Germline loops: CDR1 SGHAT, CDR2 FQNNGV. The CDR3 totals 16 residues. CDR3 region: CASSLRLGQGWDEQFF. The DNA for the CDR3 is TGTGCCAGCAGCTTAAGGCTGGGTCAAGGTTGGGATGAGCAGTTCTTC. Filled out from reference TRBV11-2 and TRBJ2-1, the complete variable domain reads EAGVAQSPRYKIIEKRQSVAFWCNPISGHATLYWYQQILGQGPKLLIQFQNNGVVDDSQLPKDRFSAERLKGVDSTLKIQPAKLEDSAVYLCASSLRLGQGWDEQFFGPGTRLTVL.

The chain uses TRBV27 and TRBJ2-3; 10 bases line up with TRBD2. The CDR3 loop spans 17 amino acids. The germline CDR1 and CDR2 sequences are MNHEY and SMNVEV (reference sequence). V lost 1 base to trimming and J lost 1 base; unmatched junction nucleotides: 5. The CDR3 DNA reads as TGTGCCAGCAGTTTATGTACTAGCGGGAAGTGCACAGATACGCAGTATTTT. Residues: CASSLCTSGKCTDTQYF.

The J gene is TRBJ1-5, the V gene TRBV6-5; no definite D call. Trimming took 5 bases from V and 0 from J, leaving 5 bases between them. The V gene's germline CDR1 is MNHEY and CDR2 SVGAGI. The CDR3 contains 13 residues. The CDR3 region has the DNA TGTGCCAGCAGTGTAGATAGCAATCAGCCCCAGCATTTT. This codes for CASSVDSNQPQHF.

The V and J genes are TRBV7-2 and TRBJ2-3; 8 nucleotides align to TRBD1. Germline V lookup: CDR1 SGHTA, CDR2 FQGNSA. Trimming cost V 5 bases and J 4 bases; bases outside gene matches: 11. There are 16 residues in the CDR3. The CDR3 sequence: CASSLRQGTGPDTQYF. CDR3 DNA sequence: TGTGCCAGCAGCCTTCGACAGGGGACGGGACCAGATACGCAGTATTTT.

V usage is TRBV19 and J usage is TRBJ2-5; 9 bases agree with TRBD1. The end of the DNA aligns better with TRBJ2-7, so the J call may be wrong. Germline V gives CDR1 LNHDA, CDR2 SQIVND (reference sequence). The CDR3 has 16 residues. CDR3 sequence: CASRVGWGQGPYEQYF. CDR3 sequence (DNA): TGTGCCAGTAGGGTAGGGTGGGGACAGGGTCCCTACGAGCAGTACTTC.

CDR3 sequence: CASSEARTDREVGYTF. The CDR3 DNA is TGTGCCAGCAGTGAAGCCCGGACGGACAGGGAGGTTGGCTACACCTTC. The chain uses TRBV6-1 and TRBJ1-2; 8 nucleotides line up with TRBD1. This CDR3 spans 16 amino acids. V trimming: 0 bases; J trimming: 7 bases; junction bases outside the gene matches: 10. The V gene's germline CDR1 is MNHNS and CDR2 SASEGT.

J is TRBJ2-1 and V is TRBV18, with D unresolved. The CDR3 has 14 residues. V lost 3 bases, J lost 8 bases, and 14 bases lay in between. Per germline, CDR1 KGHSH and CDR2 LQKENI. The CDR3 here is CASSPPVAGDEQFF. CDR3 bases: TGTGCCAGCTCACCCCCTGTTGCCGGTGATGAGCAGTTCTTC. Looking up the rest from reference TRBV18 and TRBJ2-1 gives the full variable domain: NAGVMQNPRHLVRRRGQEARLRCSPMKGHSHVYWYRQLPEEGLKFMVYLQKENIIDESGMPKERFSAEFPKEGPSILRIQQVVRGDSAAYFCASSPPVAGDEQFFGPGTRLTVL.

The chain uses TRBV11-2 and TRBJ2-1, with D uncertain. This CDR3 is built from 11 residues. Between the trimmed V and J ends, which lost 7 bases and 1 base, there was a span of 2 bases. CDR1 and CDR2 (germline): SGHAT, FQNNGV. The CDR3 bases are TGTGCCAGCACATCCTACAATGAGCAGTTCTTC. Encoded protein: CASTSYNEQFF.

The chain links TRBV13 to TRBJ1-6; 7 nucleotides line up with TRBD1. The CDR3 covers 14 residues. Germline V gene lookup returns CDR1 PRHDT and CDR2 FYEKMQ (reference sequence). The J segment lost 6 bases and the V segment lost 4 bases, leaving 3 bases of the junction unmatched. This CDR3 is CASSSTGTNSPLHF. The CDR3 bases are TGTGCCAGCAGCTCGACAGGGACTAATTCACCCCTCCACTTT.

The chain recombines TRBV6-5 with TRBJ1-2, with 8 bases aligning to TRBD1. J lost 4 bases, V lost 6 bases, and 7 bases had no gene match. Germline-derived CDR1 and CDR2 are MNHEY and SVGAGI. This CDR3 is built from 14 residues. DNA for the CDR3: TGTGCCAGCAGACGGGGACAGGACCTCTATGGCTACACCTTC. Encoded protein: CASRRGQDLYGYTF.

The rearrangement uses TRBV29-1 and TRBJ1-5, with a tentative D call TRBD1 (6 bases). Trimming left V 1 base short and J 8 bases short, with 15 bases between. This CDR3 contains 14 residues. The germline V gene encodes CDR1 SQVTM and CDR2 ANQGSEA. The CDR3 loop reads CSVEGGHPGEPQHF. CDR3 in DNA: TGCAGCGTTGAAGGGGGACACCCAGGGGAGCCCCAGCATTTT.

The chain couples TRBV19 to TRBJ2-7; no definite D call. V lost 2 bases, J lost 5 bases, and 13 bases lay in between. This CDR3 region has 14 residues. Per germline, CDR1 LNHDA and CDR2 SQIVND (reference sequence). The CDR3 protein is CASSINSRSDEQYF. Written as DNA, the CDR3 is TGTGCCAGTAGTATAAATAGCAGAAGCGACGAGCAGTACTTC.

The chain has TRBV6-1 and TRBJ1-5; weak D call: TRBD1 (5 bases). The germline CDR1 and CDR2 sequences are MNHNS and SASEGT. The ends were cut back, 7 bases at V and 7 bases at J, with 17 bases in the middle. CDR3 size: 14 residues. The CDR3 sequence is CASTRDPSGQPQHF. The DNA of the CDR3 is TGTGCCAGCACCCGGGACCCCAGTGGGCAGCCCCAGCATTTT.

This clone was picked up a small number of times. The gene calls are TRBV5-1 and TRBJ2-2, with 9 positions matching TRBD1. With 4 bases clipped from V and 4 bases from J, the junction kept 8 bases outside the gene matches. Germline V gives CDR1 SGHRS, CDR2 YFSETQ. This CDR3 spans 16 amino acids. The DNA of the CDR3 is TGCGCCAGCAGCCCGGGACAGGGAAGATTCACCGGGGAGCTGTTTTTT. It translates to CASSPGQGRFTGELFF.

J is TRBJ1-5 and V is TRBV5-1; tentative D call: TRBD1 (5 bases). V dropped 6 bases and J dropped 0 bases, with 19 bases sitting between them. The germline V gene has CDR1 SGHRS and CDR2 YFSETQ. This CDR3 is built from 17 residues. The CDR3 reads CASTQPTACYSNQPQHF. The CDR3 nucleotides read TGCGCCAGCACCCAACCGACAGCATGCTATAGCAATCAGCCCCAGCATTTT.

The rearrangement uses TRBV5-6 and TRBJ2-7; no firm D call. Germline V lookup: CDR1 SGHDT, CDR2 YYEEEE. V dropped 6 bases and J dropped 2 bases, with 12 bases sitting between them. CDR3 length: 13 amino acids. In DNA form, the CDR3 reads TGTGCCAGCATCTCAGACACAACCTACGAGCAGTACTTC. Encoded protein: CASISDTTYEQYF. Full variable domain (missing parts from reference TRBV5-6 and TRBJ2-7): DAGVTQSPTHLIKTRGQQVTLRCSPKSGHDTVSWYQQALGQGPQFIFQYYEEEERQRGNFPDRFSGHQFPNYSSELNVNALLLGDSALYLCASISDTTYEQYFGPGTRLTVT.

The chain is built from TRBV7-9 and TRBJ1-2, with D unclear. Trimming took 2 bases from V and 8 from J, leaving 6 bases between them. The CDR3 sequence is 11 residues long. Germline V gives CDR1 SEHNR, CDR2 FQNEAQ (reference sequence). DNA for the CDR3: TGTGCCAGCAGCTTACTCGTGGGCTACACCTTC. Translating it yields CASSLLVGYTF.